This T cell receptor beta chain was sequenced for a study of shared clonotypes between healthy human individuals. The V gene's germline CDR1 is GTSNPN and CDR2 SVGIG (reference sequence). V lost 1 base and J lost 1, with 13 bases in between. This CDR3 contains 15 residues. Assay runs were performed at deep level. Among the unsorted PBMC samples, replicate PCRs used roughly 300 ng DNA, roughly 30,000 T cell genomes. The protocol was immunoSEQ multiplex PCR, while the TCRdb copy is restricted to in-frame clones and leaves out a portion. The sample includes 450,000 to 600,000 clones, around 79% seen only once; the top ten take roughly 13%.

The V gene is TRBV30, the J gene TRBJ1-2; D gene unclear. Sequenced input: PBMCs. The origin of this receptor is a middle-aged woman in good health. Some clones in this sample may be carry-over from other donors' samples. The chain's CDR3 is CAWSGATLFNYGYTF. Here the CDR3 DNA reads TGTGCCTGGAGTGGGGCTACTTTGTTTAACTATGGCTACACCTTC.